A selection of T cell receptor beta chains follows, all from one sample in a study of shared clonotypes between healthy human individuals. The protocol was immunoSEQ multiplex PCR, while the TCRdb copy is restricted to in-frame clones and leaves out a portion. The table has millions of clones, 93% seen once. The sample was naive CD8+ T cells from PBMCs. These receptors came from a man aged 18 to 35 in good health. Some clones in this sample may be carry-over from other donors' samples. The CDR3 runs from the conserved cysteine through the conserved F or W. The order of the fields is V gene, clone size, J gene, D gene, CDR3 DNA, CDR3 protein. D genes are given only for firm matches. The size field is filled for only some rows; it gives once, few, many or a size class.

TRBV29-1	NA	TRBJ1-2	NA	TGCAGCGTTGAGGGGGTCTATGGCTACACCTTC	CSVEGVYGYTF
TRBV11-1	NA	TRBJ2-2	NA	TGTGCCAGTAAGGGACTCCCGAGCACCGGGGAGCTGTTTTTT	CASKGLPSTGELFF
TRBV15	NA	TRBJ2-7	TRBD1	TGTGCCACCAGCAGGCCGGGACAGGGCTACGAGCAGTACTTC	CATSRPGQGYEQYF
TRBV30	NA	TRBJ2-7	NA	TGTGCCTGGAGTGTAAGGTTGGCTTCCTACGAGCAGTACTTC	CAWSVRLASYEQYF
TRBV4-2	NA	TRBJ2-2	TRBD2	TGTGCCAGCAGCCAAGATTTTCTAGCGGGGCCTGTCACCGGGGAGCTGTTTTTT	CASSQDFLAGPVTGELFF
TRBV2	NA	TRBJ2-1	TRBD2	TGTGCCAGCAGTGAAGAGGGACTAGTTATGGGGAATGAGCAGTTCTTC	CASSEEGLVMGNEQFF
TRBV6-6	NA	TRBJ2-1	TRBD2	TGTGCCAGCAGTCCTAGCGGGAGGTCTTACAATGAGCAGTTCTTC	CASSPSGRSYNEQFF
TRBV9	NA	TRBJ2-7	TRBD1	TGTGCCAGCAGCGTGGGGGGACAGGCTAACTACGAGCAGTACTTC	CASSVGGQANYEQYF
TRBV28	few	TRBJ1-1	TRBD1	TGTGCCAGCAGGATATACAGGGGGTTGTACACTGAAGCTTTCTTT	CASRIYRGLYTEAFF
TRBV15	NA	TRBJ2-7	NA	TGTGCCACCAGCAGGGGGGTCGGACACCCCTACGAGCAGTACTTC	CATSRGVGHPYEQYF
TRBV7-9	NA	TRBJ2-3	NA	TGTGGATGGGGAGGCGGAGCAGATACGCAGTATTTT	CGWGGGADTQYF
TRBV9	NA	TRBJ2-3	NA	TGTGCCAGCAGCGTATCAGGGGCAAAAGATACGCAGTATTTT	CASSVSGAKDTQYF
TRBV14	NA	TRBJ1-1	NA	TGTGCCAGCAGCCACCCTGACACACCCCGGGGCCGGACTGAAGCTTTCTTT	CASSHPDTPRGRTEAFF
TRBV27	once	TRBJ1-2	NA	TGTGCCAGCAGTTCGAGGACAGATGGCTACACCTTC	CASSSRTDGYTF
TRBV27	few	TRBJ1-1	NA	TGTGCCAGCAGCCTACCTGGTCAAACGGCTTTCTTT	CASSLPGQTAFF
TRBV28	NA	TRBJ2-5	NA	TGTGCCAGCAGTCGGCCTCAAGAGACCCAGTACTTC	CASSRPQETQYF
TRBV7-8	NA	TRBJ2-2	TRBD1	TGTGCCAGCAGCTTCGCAGTGACAGGGGGGACCGGGGAGCTGTTTTTT	CASSFAVTGGTGELFF
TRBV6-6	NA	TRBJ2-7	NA	TGTGCCAGCAGTTACGATAGCGGAGACTACGAGCAGTACTTC	CASSYDSGDYEQYF
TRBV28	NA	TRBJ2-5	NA	TGTGCCAGCAGTTTTATGAGACAGAGACAAGAGACCCAGTACTTC	CASSFMRQRQETQYF
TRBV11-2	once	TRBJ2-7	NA	TGTGCCAGCAGCTCGCCCGGAGGGTTCTCGGGGTACGAGCAGTACTTC	CASSSPGGFSGYEQYF
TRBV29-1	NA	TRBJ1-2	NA	TGCAGCGTCCCGGGTAGTTCTAACTATGGCTACACCTTC	CSVPGSSNYGYTF
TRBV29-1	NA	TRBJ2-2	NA	TGCAGCGTTCTTGCGAACACCGGGGAGCTGTTTTTT	CSVLANTGELFF
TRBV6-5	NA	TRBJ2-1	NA	TGTGCCAGCGGCTCGGTAGAAGGGAATGAGCAGTTCTTC	CASGSVEGNEQFF
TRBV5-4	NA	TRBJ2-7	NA	TGTGCCAGCAGCTTGTGGGTATCATGGGGAGCCTACGAGCAGTACTTC	CASSLWVSWGAYEQYF
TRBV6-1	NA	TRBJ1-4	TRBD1	TGTGCCAGCAGTGAAGCGCCGAAGGGAACAGGGGCCCGAAAACTGTTTTTT	CASSEAPKGTGARKLFF
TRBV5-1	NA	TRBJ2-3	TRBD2	TGCGCCAGCAGCTTTCGGACTAGCGGGGCAGATACGCAGTATTTT	CASSFRTSGADTQYF
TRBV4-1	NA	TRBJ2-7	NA	TGCGCCAGCAGCCAAGATGGGGCGACCTACGAGCAGTACTTC	CASSQDGATYEQYF
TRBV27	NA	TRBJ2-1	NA	TGTGCCAGCACAGGGCTGGCCTTCCAAGGGTACAATGAGCAGTTCTTC	CASTGLAFQGYNEQFF
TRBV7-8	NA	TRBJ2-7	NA	TGTGCCAGCAGCTTAGCGGTTGCCTACGAGCAGTACTTC	CASSLAVAYEQYF
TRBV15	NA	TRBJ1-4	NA	TGTGCCACCAGCAGAGGCCCCTCCGGGGGGGAGATCGCAACTAATGAAAAACTGTTTTTT	CATSRGPSGGEIATNEKLFF
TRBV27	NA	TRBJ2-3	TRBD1	TGTGCCAGCAGAGGGACAGGGTCCGATACGCAGTATTTT	CASRGTGSDTQYF
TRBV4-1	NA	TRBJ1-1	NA	TGCGCCAGCAGCCCGGGAGATGACAGCAACACTGAAGCTTTCTTT	CASSPGDDSNTEAFF
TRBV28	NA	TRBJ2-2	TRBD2	TGTGCCAGCAGTTTATACGCCCCGCGGGCGCGGGAGTTGGCCACCGGGGAGCTGTTTTTT	CASSLYAPRARELATGELFF
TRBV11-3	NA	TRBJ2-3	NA	TGTGCCAGCAGCCCCGTAGGGGGGACAGATACGCAGTATTTT	CASSPVGGTDTQYF
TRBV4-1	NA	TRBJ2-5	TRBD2	TGCGCCAGCAGCCAAGGCGTGGTAGCGGGTGGGGAGACCCAGTACTTC	CASSQGVVAGGETQYF
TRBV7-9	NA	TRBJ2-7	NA	TGTGCCAGCAGCTCCCCGCGCTCCTACGAGCAGTACTTC	CASSSPRSYEQYF
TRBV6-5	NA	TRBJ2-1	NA	TGTGCCAGCGGGCTGTTCCCGGGCAATGAGCAGTTCTTC	CASGLFPGNEQFF
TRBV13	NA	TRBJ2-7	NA	TGTGCCAGCAGCTTAGTTGAGTTCGGGCAGACTAGCTCCTACGAGCAGTACTTC	CASSLVEFGQTSSYEQYF
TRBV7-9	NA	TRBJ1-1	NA	TGTGCCAGCAGCTTAGGGACGTTTGAAGCTTTCTTT	CASSLGTFEAFF
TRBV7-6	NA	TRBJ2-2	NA	TGTGCCAGCAGCTTAGGGGGAGCAACCGGGGAGCTGTTTTTT	CASSLGGATGELFF